This is a list of T cell receptor beta chains from one sample in a study of blood T cell repertoires in COVID-19. The repertoire was sequenced with immunoSEQ multiplex PCR; TCRdb's copy has only in-frame clones and lacks some. The profile shows about 420,000 clones, approximately 90% of them singletons. The sequenced sample was peripheral blood. The receptors here all came from a man aged 18 to 30 with COVID-19, enrolled during active disease. CDR3s include the opening cysteine and the closing phenylalanine or tryptophan. D genes are given only for firm matches. The size field is filled for only some rows; it gives once, few, many or a size class.

cdr3_aa cdr3_nt d_call v_call clone_size j_call
CASSPGLADYNEQFF TGTGCCAGCTCACCAGGACTAGCGGATTACAATGAGCAGTTCTTC TRBD2 TRBV18 - TRBJ2-1
CAISESTTSNEQFF TGTGCCATCAGTGAGTCGACAACCAGCAATGAGCAGTTCTTC - TRBV10-3 - TRBJ2-1
CATTKWGGMNTEAFF TGTGCCACCACAAAATGGGGGGGGATGAACACTGAAGCTTTCTTT - TRBV27 few TRBJ1-1
CASSILEGAGELFF TGTGCCAGTAGTATATTGGAGGGTGCCGGGGAGCTGTTTTTT - TRBV19 - TRBJ2-2
CASALVRTAMRDTEAFF TGTGCTAGTGCCCTCGTTCGGACAGCTATGCGGGACACTGAAGCTTTCTTT - TRBV12-5 once TRBJ1-1
CASSLGTSNREQYF TGTGCCAGCAGCTTGGGGACTAGCAACCGCGAGCAGTACTTC TRBD2 TRBV5-4 - TRBJ2-7
CASSFEGYGYTF TGCGCCAGCAGCTTCGAGGGCTATGGCTACACCTTC - TRBV5-1 - TRBJ1-2
CATKEENQPQHF TGTGCCACGAAAGAGGAAAATCAGCCCCAGCATTTT - TRBV10-3 - TRBJ1-5
CSAGLAGANEQFF TGCAGCGCGGGACTAGCGGGAGCGAATGAGCAGTTCTTC TRBD2 TRBV29-1 - TRBJ2-1
CASTQGLGSETQYF TGTGCCAGCACCCAAGGACTAGGTTCAGAGACCCAGTACTTC TRBD2 TRBV2 - TRBJ2-5
CASSSPGTGEFNYGYTF TGTGCCAGCAGCTCCCCCGGGACAGGGGAGTTTAACTATGGCTACACCTTC TRBD1 TRBV7-9 - TRBJ1-2
CAWSRQATIGELFF TGTGCCTGGAGTCGACAGGCCACAATCGGGGAGCTGTTTTTT - TRBV30 once TRBJ2-2
CASSPTTAISYEQYF TGTGCCAGCAGTCCGACCACAGCTATCTCCTACGAGCAGTACTTC - TRBV6-5 once TRBJ2-7
CASRPSSTDTQYF TGTGCCAGCAGGCCGAGTAGCACAGATACGCAGTATTTT - TRBV12-3/TRBV12-4 - TRBJ2-3
CASSPGLAGFNLNTGELFF TGTGCCAGCAGCCCGGGACTAGCGGGATTCAACCTAAACACCGGGGAGCTGTTTTTT TRBD2 TRBV11-3 - TRBJ2-2
CASSLGLGSGSGTDTQYF TGTGCCAGCAGTTTGGGGCTGGGGAGCGGGAGTGGTACAGATACGCAGTATTTT TRBD2 TRBV27 few TRBJ2-3
CASSYSIESLNTEAFF TGTGCCAGCAGTTACTCGATAGAGAGTCTGAACACTGAAGCTTTCTTT - TRBV6-7 - TRBJ1-1
CASSQLRNTEAFF TGCGCCAGCAGCCAATTGCGGAACACTGAAGCTTTCTTT - TRBV4-1 - TRBJ1-1
CASSSRPSAGETQYF TGTGCCAGTAGTTCCCGTCCCTCAGCGGGGGAGACCCAGTACTTC TRBD2 TRBV19 - TRBJ2-5
CASSLNRAYGYTF TGTGCCAGCAGTCTTAACAGGGCCTATGGCTACACCTTC - TRBV27 few TRBJ1-2
CASSLGAYNEQFF TGTGCCAGCTCTCTAGGGGCCTACAATGAGCAGTTCTTC - TRBV2 - TRBJ2-1
CATLKTSGRHRTNTGELFF TGTGCCACCTTGAAGACTAGCGGGAGACATCGGACGAACACCGGGGAGCTGTTTTTT TRBD2 TRBV6-4 - TRBJ2-2
CSALQGTEAFF TGCAGTGCTCTACAGGGGACTGAAGCTTTCTTT TRBD1 TRBV20-1 - TRBJ1-1
CASRAGQGGRETQYF TGTGCCAGCAGAGCCGGACAGGGGGGCCGAGAGACCCAGTACTTC TRBD1 TRBV2 - TRBJ2-5
CASSPDRDRSYEQYF TGTGCCAGCAGCCCCGACCGGGACAGATCCTACGAGCAGTACTTC TRBD1 TRBV7-6 - TRBJ2-7
CASSQGGRALGELFF TGTGCCAGTAGTCAAGGCGGGAGGGCCCTCGGGGAGCTGTTTTTT TRBD2 TRBV19 - TRBJ2-2
CASSRDRDQPQHF TGTGCCAGCAGCAGAGACAGGGACCAGCCCCAGCATTTT TRBD1 TRBV11-2 - TRBJ1-5
CAIWGLYNEQFF TGTGCCATATGGGGACTTTACAATGAGCAGTTCTTC - TRBV19 - TRBJ2-1
CASRSTGDGYTF TGCGCCAGCAGATCCACAGGGGACGGCTACACCTTC TRBD1 TRBV5-1 - TRBJ1-2
CASSPGTGGNEQFF TGTGCCAGCAGCCCCGGGACAGGGGGGAATGAGCAGTTCTTC TRBD1 TRBV2 - TRBJ2-1
CASSPFRDRGTGANVLTF TGTGCCAGCAGCCCCTTTCGGGACAGGGGGACTGGGGCCAACGTCCTGACTTTC TRBD1 TRBV3-1/TRBV3-2 - TRBJ2-6
CASSLGGWTGAYEQYF TGTGCCAGCAGCTTAGGTGGTTGGACAGGGGCCTACGAGCAGTACTTC TRBD1 TRBV11-3 - TRBJ2-7
CASSLSGQGPSGNTIYF TGCGCCAGCAGCTTGTCGGGACAGGGGCCTTCTGGAAACACCATATATTTT TRBD1 TRBV5-1 - TRBJ1-3
CASSPSGLAGLADTQYF TGTGCCAGCAGCCCCTCTGGACTAGCGGGACTTGCAGATACGCAGTATTTT TRBD2 TRBV2 - TRBJ2-3
CASSPQRTGNTEAFF TGTGCCAGCTCACCACAACGGACAGGGAACACTGAAGCTTTCTTT TRBD1 TRBV18 - TRBJ1-1
CATSRELDRGNSPLHF TGTGCCACCAGCAGAGAGTTGGACAGGGGGAATTCACCCCTCCACTTT TRBD1 TRBV15 - TRBJ1-6
CAAQGTLFDSPLHF TGTGCGGCGCAGGGGACCCTGTTTGATTCACCCCTCCACTTT - TRBV7-9 few TRBJ1-6
CASSYGTSYGDTQYF TGTGCCAGCAGTTACGGGACTAGTTATGGAGATACGCAGTATTTT TRBD2 TRBV6-5 - TRBJ2-3
CASSLTSGMSSSYEQYF TGCGCCAGCAGCTTGACTAGCGGGATGTCAAGCTCCTACGAGCAGTACTTC TRBD2 TRBV5-1 once TRBJ2-7
CASSLGGTSGYEQYF TGCGCCAGCAGCTTGGGGGGGACTAGCGGCTACGAGCAGTACTTC TRBD2 TRBV5-1 few TRBJ2-7
CASSEVVTSGRKTQYF TGTGCCAGCAGTGAAGTTGTGACTAGCGGGAGGAAGACCCAGTACTTC TRBD2 TRBV2 once TRBJ2-5
CSVGPSGGAFGEQFF TGCAGCGTTGGACCTAGCGGGGGGGCTTTTGGTGAGCAGTTCTTC TRBD2 TRBV29-1 - TRBJ2-1